This T cell receptor beta chain derives from a study of Ad26.COV2.S vaccination and SARS-CoV-2 variants. Documented treatment: 15 to 20 received Ad26.COV2.S at low or high dose, single or two shots; about 5 received placebo; per-sample allocation not given. Day 63 following the first vaccine or placebo injection was when the samples were taken. Some clones are missing from TCRdb's copy, which holds only in-frame ones; the method was immunoSEQ multiplex PCR. Here the sample spans about 330,000 clones, 75% to 90% being singletons. V was trimmed by 4 bases and J by 0 bases, leaving 11 bases between them. CDR1 and CDR2 from the germline V gene are LNHDA and SQIVND (reference sequence). This CDR3 is 15 amino acids long.

The chain employs TRBV19 and TRBJ2-3; TRBD1 or TRBD2 may be the D gene (5 bases each). Sample: peripheral blood, taken in a trial of Ad26.COV2.S vaccine versus placebo. This receptor was obtained from a person between 18 and 60 years old who received the Ad26.COV2.S COVID-19 vaccine or a placebo. CDR3 sequence (DNA): TGTGCCAGTAGTACCGGGACCTACAGCACAGATACGCAGTATTTT. It encodes CASSTGTYSTDTQYF.